The rows below give T cell receptor beta chains drawn from one sample of a study of blood T cell repertoires in COVID-19. Profiling relied on immunoSEQ multiplex PCR, and the TCRdb table lists in-frame clones only, not all of them. In the table there are about 160,000 clones, 84% of which are singletons. Sequencing was performed on PBMCs or T cells enriched from blood (not recorded which). Receptors originate from a woman aged 45-65 years who had recovered from COVID-19. Each CDR3 is given with its conserved first and last residue. A D gene is named only where the DNA matches it firmly.

>.|TRBV6-5|TRBJ1-2
TGTGCCAGCAGTCGCCAGGGCTTGGATGGCTACACCTTC
CASSRQGLDGYTF
>TRBD2|TRBV5-1|TRBJ2-3
TGCGCCAGCAGCTTGGCCCCGCTAGCGGGGGTCACAGATACGCAGTATTTT
CASSLAPLAGVTDTQYF
>.|TRBV7-2|TRBJ2-1
TGTGCCAGCAGCTTAACTTGGGGCCGCTACAATGAGCAGTTCTTC
CASSLTWGRYNEQFF
>.|TRBV6-5|TRBJ1-1
TGTGCCAGCATCGGATCTTTACAGAGCACTGAAGCTTTCTTT
CASIGSLQSTEAFF
>TRBD1|TRBV11-1|TRBJ2-2
TGTGCCAGCAGCTTATTAGGGGGACAGGGGACCGGGGAGCTGTTTTTT
CASSLLGGQGTGELFF
>.|TRBV7-2|TRBJ1-5
TGTGCCAGCAGCTTAGGAACACAGGGAAATCAGCCCCAGCATTTT
CASSLGTQGNQPQHF
>.|TRBV9|TRBJ2-3
TGTGCCAGCAGCGCCCCTTTTGGGGGGAGGCCCGCAGATACGCAGTATTTT
CASSAPFGGRPADTQYF
>TRBD1|TRBV6-2/TRBV6-3|TRBJ2-7
TGTGCCAGCAGTACCAGGCCCCGGGACAGGGTCCACGAGCAGTACTTC
CASSTRPRDRVHEQYF
>TRBD1|TRBV7-2|TRBJ1-2
TGTGCCAGCAGCTTCTCTTCCGGGACAGCCGATGGCTACACCTTC
CASSFSSGTADGYTF
>TRBD1|TRBV12-3/TRBV12-4|TRBJ1-4
TGTGCCAGCAGTTTACAAGGGACAGGGCCCCTTTTT
CASSLQGTGPLF